Listed here are 4 T cell receptor beta chains from one sample, sequenced in a study of shared T cell receptors in the human thymus. Sequencing was performed with immunoSEQ multiplex PCR; in TCRdb, only in-frame clones are kept and a portion is missing. The repertoire holds hundreds of thousands of clones, with around 87% as singletons. The same data also contributed to another study, on human thymus T cells.

Sequencing input: thymocytes. The source of these receptors is a boy in the first two years of life with a congenital heart defect.

The chain is built from TRBV14 and TRBJ2-4; TRBD2 matches 11 bases. The CDR3 length is 20 residues. V lost 3 bases and J lost 1; bases outside the gene matches: 14. Germline values: CDR1 SGHDN, CDR2 FVKESK. CDR3 loop: CASSHMTSGDHLLAKNIQYF. The CDR3 nucleotides read TGTGCCAGCAGCCACATGACTAGCGGGGATCATCTCTTGGCCAAAAACATTCAGTACTTC.

This chain joins TRBV4-1 and TRBJ2-2; possibly TRBD2 for D (5 bases). Deletions cut 0 bases from V and 0 bases from J, with 14 bases between. This CDR3 contains 18 residues. CDR1 is MGHRA and CDR2 is YSYEKL in the germline V gene. CDR3 bases: TGCGCCAGCAGCCAAGAGAGGCCCCTGAGGGCGAACACCGGGGAGCTGTTTTTT. Protein product: CASSQERPLRANTGELFF.

The V and J genes are TRBV7-8 and TRBJ1-3; tentatively, D is TRBD1 (5 bases). This CDR3 is built from 14 residues. CDR1 SGHVS and CDR2 FQNEAQ come from the germline V gene. V was clipped by 6 bases and J by 4 bases, with 13 bases between them. CDR3 amino acids: CASRTTEYGNTIYF. Here the CDR3 DNA reads TGTGCCAGCAGGACGACAGAGTACGGAAACACCATATATTTT.

J is TRBJ1-2 and V is TRBV28; TRBD1 is a possible D gene (6 bases). The CDR3 covers 14 residues. The V gene's germline CDR1 is MDHEN and CDR2 SYDVKM. V was pared by 3 bases and J by 4 bases, with 12 bases between. In DNA, the CDR3 is TGTGCCAGCAGTTTGGTGGGGGCGTTCTATGGCTACACCTTC. Encoded protein: CASSLVGAFYGYTF.